These 3 T cell receptor beta chains originate from one sample sequenced in a study of blood T cell repertoires in COVID-19 (dated by TCRdb to the early 2020s). The library was generated by the immunoSEQ multiplex PCR assay. Sourced from immuneACCESS, this table was stored by TCRdb with only in-frame sequences that have V and J called. A share of the clones is absent; for the studies checked, an unresolved V gene accounts for under half, and the remainder has no known explanation. The sample contains about 110,000 clones, 84% of them found a single time. Clones ranked in the top ten supply 6% to 7% of the sample. Source material: peripheral blood. These receptors were obtained from a woman between 50 and 59 years old with acute or convalescent COVID-19.

The V gene is TRBV18, the J gene TRBJ1-2; 7 bases are shared with TRBD1. The CDR3 totals 17 residues. CDR1 and CDR2 from the germline V gene are KGHSH and LQKENI. J was trimmed by 7 bases and V by 3 bases; bases with no gene match: 17. CDR3 nucleotide sequence: TGTGCCAGCTCACCCCTCCCAGCAGGGAACGCAGGGGGTGGCTACACCTTC. Translation: CASSPLPAGNAGGGYTF.

This chain joins TRBV6-5 and TRBJ1-2, with a weak D call TRBD1 (5 bases). The CDR3 is 12 residues long. Germline CDR1 and CDR2: MNHEY and SVGAGI. Trimming removed 4 bases from V and 8 bases from J, with 11 bases in between. This CDR3 is CASSSGFQGYTF. The CDR3 region has the DNA TGTGCCAGCAGTTCAGGGTTCCAGGGCTACACCTTC.

The chain combines TRBV2 with TRBJ1-2; D is undetermined. Germline V lookup: CDR1 SNHLY, CDR2 FYNNEI. CDR3 length: 11 amino acids. CDR3 bases: TGTGCACTAGGCGGGAACTATGGCTACACCTTC. Residues: CALGGNYGYTF.